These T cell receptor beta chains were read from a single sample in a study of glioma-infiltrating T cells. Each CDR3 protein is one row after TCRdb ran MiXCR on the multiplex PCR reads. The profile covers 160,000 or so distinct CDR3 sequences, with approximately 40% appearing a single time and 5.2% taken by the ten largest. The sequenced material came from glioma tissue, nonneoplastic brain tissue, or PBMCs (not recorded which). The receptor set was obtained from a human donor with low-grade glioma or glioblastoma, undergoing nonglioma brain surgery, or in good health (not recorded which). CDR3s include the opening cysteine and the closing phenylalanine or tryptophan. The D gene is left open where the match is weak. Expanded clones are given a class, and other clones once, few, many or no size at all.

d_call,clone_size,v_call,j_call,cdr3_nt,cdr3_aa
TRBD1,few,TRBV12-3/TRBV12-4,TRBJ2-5,TGTGCCAGCAGTCCAGGACAGGCGGAGACCCAGTACTTC,CASSPGQAETQYF
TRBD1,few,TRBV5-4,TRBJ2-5,TGTGCCAGCAGCTCAGGGGGTGACAGGGTTCAAGAGACCCAGTACTTC,CASSSGGDRVQETQYF
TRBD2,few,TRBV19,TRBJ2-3,TGTGCCAGCGGACTAGCGGGAGACACAGATACGCAGTATTTT,CASGLAGDTDTQYF
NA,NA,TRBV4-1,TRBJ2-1,TGCGCCAGCAGCCAAGGTCTAGCGCTCTCCTACAATGAGCAGTTCTTC,CASSQGLALSYNEQFF
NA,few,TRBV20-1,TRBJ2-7,TGCAGTGCCATTTCGATACCGGGACACAAAGTCTTCAACGAGCAGTACTTC,CSAISIPGHKVFNEQYF
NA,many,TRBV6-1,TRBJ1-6,TGTGCCACCTCAGGGGTTTATAATTCACCCCTCCACTTT,CATSGVYNSPLHF
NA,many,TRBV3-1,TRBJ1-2,TGTGCCAGCAGCCAGGGGGTGAACTATGGCTACACCTTC,CASSQGVNYGYTF
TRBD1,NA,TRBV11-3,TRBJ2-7,TGTGCCAGCAGCTTGGGACAGGGTCTCGGCGAGCAGTACTTC,CASSLGQGLGEQYF
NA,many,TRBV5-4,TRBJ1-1,TGTGCCAGCAGCGGAGTCGGGGCCGGGCCTGAAGCTTTCTTT,CASSGVGAGPEAFF
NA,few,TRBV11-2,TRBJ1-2,TGTGCCAGCAGCAATCTTGCAGGGAACGGCTACACCTTC,CASSNLAGNGYTF
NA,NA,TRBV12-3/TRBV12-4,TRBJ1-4,TGTGCCAGCAGCTCCGGTTTGTCTAATGAAAAACTGTTTTTT,CASSSGLSNEKLFF
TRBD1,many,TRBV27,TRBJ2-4,TGTGCCAGCAGTACTACCCGGGACAGGGAGAACATTCAGTACTTC,CASSTTRDRENIQYF
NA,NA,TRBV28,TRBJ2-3,TGTGCCAGCAGTAGAATAGTGGGGGCGCGGACAGATACGCAGTACTTT,CASSRIVGARTDTQYF
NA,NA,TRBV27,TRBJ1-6,TGTCCCAGCAGGGAGTGGGTGGCCTATAATTCACCCCTCCACTTT,CPSREWVAYNSPLHF
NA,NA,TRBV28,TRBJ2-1,TGTGCCAGCAGATCGGTCTCCTACAATGAGCAGTTCTTC,CASRSVSYNEQFF
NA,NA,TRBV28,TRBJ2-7,TGTGCCAGCAGTCCTGCCATAAACCTACCAACCGAGCAGTACTTC,CASSPAINLPTEQYF
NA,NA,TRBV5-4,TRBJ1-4,TGTGCCAGCAGCCCGGACAGAGCAACTAATGAAAAACTGTTTTTT,CASSPDRATNEKLFF
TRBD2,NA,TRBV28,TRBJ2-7,TGTGCCATCAGTTTTTATACGACTAGCGGGAACTACGAGCAGTACTTC,CAISFYTTSGNYEQYF
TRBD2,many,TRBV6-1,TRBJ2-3,TGTGCCAGCAGTGATTTAGCGGGAGGGCCAGATACGCAGTATTTT,CASSDLAGGPDTQYF
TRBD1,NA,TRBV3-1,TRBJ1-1,TGTGCCAGCAGCCAAAAATTCCAGGGGGCGCGCACTGAAGCTTTCTTT,CASSQKFQGARTEAFF
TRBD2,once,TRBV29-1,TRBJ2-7,TGCAGCGTCGGGGCGGGACTACCCTCCGAGCAGTACTTC,CSVGAGLPSEQYF
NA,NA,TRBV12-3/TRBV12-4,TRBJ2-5,TGTGCCAGCAGACGGACCCAGGAGACCCAGTACTTC,CASRRTQETQYF
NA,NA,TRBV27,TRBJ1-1,TGTGCCAGTAGATTATCGACGCACACTGAAGCTTTCTTT,CASRLSTHTEAFF
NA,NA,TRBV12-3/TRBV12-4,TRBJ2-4,TGTGCCAGCAGTTTCACGGGGGCCAAAAACATTCAGTACTTC,CASSFTGAKNIQYF
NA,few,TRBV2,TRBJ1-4,TGTGCCAGCAGTGAAGGGGGGTTTGGCAAACTGTTTTTT,CASSEGGFGKLFF
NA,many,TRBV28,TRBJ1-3,TGTGCCAGCAGTTTACCCGGACATTACTCTGGAAACACCATATATTTT,CASSLPGHYSGNTIYF
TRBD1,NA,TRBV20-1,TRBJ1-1,TGCAGTACTGACAGGGGGGAGAGGAACACTGAAGCTTTCTTT,CSTDRGERNTEAFF
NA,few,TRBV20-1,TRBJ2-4,TGCAGTGCTTTGGACACTCTTGTAGGCAAAAACATTCAATACTTC,CSALDTLVGKNIQYF
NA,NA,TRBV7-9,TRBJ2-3,TGTGCCAGCAGCTTAATCAGCAGGGTGATGTTAGGGGATACGCTGTATTTT,CASSLISRVMLGDTLYF
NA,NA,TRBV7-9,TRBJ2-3,TGTGCCAGCAGCTTAGTTCTAGACCCGAATACGCAGTATTTT,CASSLVLDPNTQYF
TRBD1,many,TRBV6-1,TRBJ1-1,TGTGCCAGCAGTACGGACAGGGTGCCGGACACTGAAGCTTTCTTT,CASSTDRVPDTEAFF
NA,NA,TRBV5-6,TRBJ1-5,TGTGCCAGCACCCCCGACAGGTTCGGGAATCAGCCCCAGCATTTT,CASTPDRFGNQPQHF
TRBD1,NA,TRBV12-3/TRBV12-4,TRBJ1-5,TGTGCCAGCAGTTTAGGGACAGGGCCTGGTCAGCCCCAGCATTTT,CASSLGTGPGQPQHF
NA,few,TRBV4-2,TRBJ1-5,TGTGCCAGCAGCCAACCACGAATTAGCAATCAGCCCCAGCATTTT,CASSQPRISNQPQHF
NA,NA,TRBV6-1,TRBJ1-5,TGTGCCAGCAGTGAAAGGGGTGGGACCGCTTCGAGTCAGCCCCAGCATTTT,CASSERGGTASSQPQHF
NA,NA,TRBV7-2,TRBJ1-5,TGTGAAAGCAGCAAGGACAGTAGCAATCAGCCCCAGAATTTT,CESSKDSSNQPQNF
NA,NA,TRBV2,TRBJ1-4,TGTGCCAACAGAAAGGGGGGCGGTGAAAAACTGTTTTTT,CANRKGGGEKLFF
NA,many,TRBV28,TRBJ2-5,TGTGCCAGCGCGGAGGAAGAAGAGACCCAGTACTTC,CASAEEEETQYF
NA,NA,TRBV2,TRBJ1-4,TGTGCCAGCAACTCTACTCCCTATGAAAAACTGTTTTTT,CASNSTPYEKLFF